Reported below is one TCR beta chain. Its cognate antigen is unknown. The CDR3 is 15 amino acids. V was cut by 2 bases and J by 2 bases, with 14 bases left in between. Germline V gene sequence: CDR1 SGDLS, CDR2 YYNGEE. It was the approximately 130-subject validation cohort, separate from the approximately 670-subject first cohort, to which the donors belonged. This entry belongs to a study of cytomegalovirus exposure and HLA in healthy donors. The method was immunoSEQ multiplex PCR; TCRdb's version includes in-frame clones alone and lacks a portion of them. The table has 230,000 or so clones, around nine tenths seen once. Whole-study results and caveats: A later analysis found first-cohort TCR clusters tended to co-occur in the approximately 110 validation repertoires. There were a few CMV-associated chains whose specificity for CMV antigens was confirmed in vitro.

This chain links TRBV9 with TRBJ2-7; D may be TRBD1 (5 bases). The sequencing input was PBMCs. The TCR sequence derives from a young woman in good health and CMV-seronegative. CDR3 DNA sequence: TGTGCCAGCAGCGTCGGGCCAGGGCCTACCTACGAGCAGTACTTC. This gives the protein CASSVGPGPTYEQYF. The entire variable domain, with the rest obtained from reference TRBV9 and TRBJ2-7, is as follows: DSGVTQTPKHLITATGQRVTLRCSPRSGDLSVYWYQQSLDQGLQFLIQYYNGEERAKGNILERFSAQQFPDLHSELNLSSLELGDSALYFCASSVGPGPTYEQYFGPGTRLTVT.